This T cell receptor beta chain stems from a study of blood T cell repertoires in COVID-19. Study as a whole: The origin of the acute and convalescent COVID-19 samples was the United States, Italy and Spain. Nucleic acid was either cDNA or gDNA, and it came from T cells, B-cell-depleted T cells, or PBMCs.

V was trimmed by 0 bases and J by 4 bases, leaving 9 bases between them. Germline CDR1 reads LGHDT; CDR2 reads YNNKEL (reference sequence). This CDR3 spans 14 amino acids. Per the study methods: Scientists estimated how many nucleated cells there were by amplifying reference gene primers. TCRdb keeps only in-frame clones here, not all; method: immunoSEQ multiplex PCR. From that table come the V and J calls and clone size; the DNA was used to work out D and trimming. The table shows some 270,000 clones, with approximately 85% occurring only once. This clone was counted once. This receptor was identified in a woman aged 70-85 years with acute or convalescent COVID-19. The chain links TRBV3-1 (or the pseudogene TRBV3-2) to TRBJ1-1, with no clear D. Sequences were obtained from peripheral blood. For the CDR3, the DNA is TGTGCCAGCAGCCAAGACTTTTCGGGCACTGAAGCTTTCTTT. As protein: CASSQDFSGTEAFF.